The sequence of this TCR beta chain was determined in a study of radiation and T cells in renal cell carcinoma. General study points: Pretreatment tumor biopsies were lacking, so baseline clonotypes are unknown.

A remark on this clone: What it recognizes is unknown.

Clones were sequenced by immunoSEQ multiplex PCR, and TCRdb holds only the in-frame ones, with some missing. The sample gives over 120,000 clones, roughly 84% of which show up once; more than 10% is in the top ten. Per the germline V gene, CDR1 is SGHDT and CDR2 is YYEEEE. V lost 4 bases, J lost 2 bases, and 9 bases stayed unmatched. CDR3 size: 17 residues. Time point described: baseline pretreatment blood. Treatment: 15 Gy SBRT to primary tumor, nephrectomy 4 weeks later. The source material was blood, sampled from a patient whose treatment included radiotherapy and nephrectomy. The rearrangement joins TRBV5-6 to TRBJ2-3; 11 bases map to TRBD2. This TCR was recovered from a woman aged 45-65 years with renal cell carcinoma. The CDR3 nucleotides read TGTGCCAGCAGCCTCTCCGGGACTAGCGGTTACACAGATACGCAGTATTTT. It yields the protein CASSLSGTSGYTDTQYF.